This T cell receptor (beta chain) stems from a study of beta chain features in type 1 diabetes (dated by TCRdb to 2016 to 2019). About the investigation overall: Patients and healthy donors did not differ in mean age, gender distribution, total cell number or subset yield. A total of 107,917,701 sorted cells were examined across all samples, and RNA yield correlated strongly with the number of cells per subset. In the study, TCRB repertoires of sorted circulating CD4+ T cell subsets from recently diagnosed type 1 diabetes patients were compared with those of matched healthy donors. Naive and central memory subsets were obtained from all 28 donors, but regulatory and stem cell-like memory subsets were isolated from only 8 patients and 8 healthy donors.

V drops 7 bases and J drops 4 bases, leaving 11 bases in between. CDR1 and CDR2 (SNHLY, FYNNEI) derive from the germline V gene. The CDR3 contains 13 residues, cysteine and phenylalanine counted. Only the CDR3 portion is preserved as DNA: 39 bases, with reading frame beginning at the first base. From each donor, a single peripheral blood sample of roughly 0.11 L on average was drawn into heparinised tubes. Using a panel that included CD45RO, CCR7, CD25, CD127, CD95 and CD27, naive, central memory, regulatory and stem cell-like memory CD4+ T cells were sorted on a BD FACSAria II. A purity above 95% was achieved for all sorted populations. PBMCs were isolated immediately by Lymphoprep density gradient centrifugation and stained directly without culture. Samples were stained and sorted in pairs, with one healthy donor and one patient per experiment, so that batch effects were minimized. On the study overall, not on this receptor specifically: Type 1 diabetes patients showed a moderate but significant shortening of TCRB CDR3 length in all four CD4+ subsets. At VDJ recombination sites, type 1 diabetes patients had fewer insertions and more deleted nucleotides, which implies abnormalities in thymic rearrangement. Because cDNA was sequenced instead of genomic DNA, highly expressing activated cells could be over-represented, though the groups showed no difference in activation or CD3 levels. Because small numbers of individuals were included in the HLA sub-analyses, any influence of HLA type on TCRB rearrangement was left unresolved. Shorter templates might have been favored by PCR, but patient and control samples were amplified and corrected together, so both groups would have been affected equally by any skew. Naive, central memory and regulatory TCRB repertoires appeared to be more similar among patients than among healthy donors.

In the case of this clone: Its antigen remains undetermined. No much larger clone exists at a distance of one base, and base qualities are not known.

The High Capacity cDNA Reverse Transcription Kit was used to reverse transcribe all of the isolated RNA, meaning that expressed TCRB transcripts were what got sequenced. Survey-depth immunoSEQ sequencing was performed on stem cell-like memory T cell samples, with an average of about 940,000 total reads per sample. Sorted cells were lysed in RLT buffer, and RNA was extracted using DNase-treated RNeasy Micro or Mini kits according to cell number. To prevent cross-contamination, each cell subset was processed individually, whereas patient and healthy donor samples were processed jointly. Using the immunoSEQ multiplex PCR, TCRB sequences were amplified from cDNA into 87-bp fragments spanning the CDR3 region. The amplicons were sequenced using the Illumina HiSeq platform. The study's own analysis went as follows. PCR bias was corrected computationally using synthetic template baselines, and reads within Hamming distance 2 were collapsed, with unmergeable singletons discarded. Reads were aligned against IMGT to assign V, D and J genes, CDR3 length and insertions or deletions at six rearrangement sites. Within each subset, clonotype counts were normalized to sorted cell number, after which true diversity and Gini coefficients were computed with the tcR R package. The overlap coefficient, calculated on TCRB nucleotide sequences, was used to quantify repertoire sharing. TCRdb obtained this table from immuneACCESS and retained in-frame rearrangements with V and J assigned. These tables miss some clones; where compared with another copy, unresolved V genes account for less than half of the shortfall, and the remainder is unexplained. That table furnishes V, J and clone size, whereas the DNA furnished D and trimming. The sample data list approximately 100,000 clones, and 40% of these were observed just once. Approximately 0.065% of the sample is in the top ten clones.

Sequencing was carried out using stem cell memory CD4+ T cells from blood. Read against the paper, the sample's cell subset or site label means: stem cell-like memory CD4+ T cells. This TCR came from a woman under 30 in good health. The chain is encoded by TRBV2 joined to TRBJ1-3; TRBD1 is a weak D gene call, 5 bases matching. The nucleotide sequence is TGTGCCAGCATCCCAGGGCTCGGAAACACCATATATTTT. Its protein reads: CASIPGLGNTIYF.